Sequencing of this TCR beta chain was carried out in a study of early T cells in non-severe SARS-CoV-2 infection. Study-wide findings and caveats: Database matching using VDJdb favored anti-spike CD8 responses, with private and CD4 specificities left missing.

With regard to this clonotype: As yet, its antigen is unknown.

One entry per CDR3 protein results from TCRdb running MiXCR on the 5' RACE reads. The sample has about 100,000 distinct CDR3 sequences, under 15% seen once. CDR3 size: 13 residues. Germline V CDR1 and CDR2: MDHEN, SYDVKM. V shed 10 bases, J shed 12 bases, and the junction held 18 bases outside the gene matches. The chain links TRBV28 to TRBJ2-7; TRBD1 aligns across 7 bases. Material: whole blood. The TCR was taken from an adult who was a healthcare worker with PCR-confirmed SARS-CoV-2 infection or an uninfected control (not recorded which). CDR3 DNA: TGTGCCACCTCAGATGGGACAGTCCCCATAGGGTACTTC. As protein: CATSDGTVPIGYF.